The clone carrying this T cell receptor beta chain showed up just once. The antigen is not known. Germline trimming cut 8 bases from V and 5 bases from J; bases unmatched to any gene: 15. The germline V gene encodes CDR1 MDHEN and CDR2 SYDVKM. CDR3 length equals 17 residues. Building of the TCR beta libraries involved iRepertoire HTBI primers and Arm-PCR of CDR3 regions. TCRdb reprocessed the multiplex PCR reads via MiXCR and lists one record per CDR3 protein. The data show 320,000 or so distinct CDR3 sequences, with over 15% seen just once and roughly 35% held by the top ten. This entry belongs to a study of regulatory T cells in long-lasting Graves disease. Study overall: Antithyroid drug intake by newly diagnosed Graves' patients had lasted under 3 months. Study conclusions and caveats: TRBV28, TRBJ1-2 and TRBJ2-5 emerged as the favored segments in persistent disease.

Regarding time point: newly diagnosed GD, antithyroid drugs for less than 3 months. The TCR library used RNA extracted from PBMCs. This clonotype was sampled from a female donor with Graves disease. The V and J genes are TRBV28 and TRBJ1-3, with 10 bases identical to TRBD1. The source material was peripheral blood mononuclear cells (PBMCs), sampled at new diagnosis, from a patient treated with antithyroid drugs. The CDR3 DNA reads TGTGCCAGCCTGGGGATAATTCGGGACAGGGGACGAAACACCATATATTTT. This codes for CASLGIIRDRGRNTIYF.